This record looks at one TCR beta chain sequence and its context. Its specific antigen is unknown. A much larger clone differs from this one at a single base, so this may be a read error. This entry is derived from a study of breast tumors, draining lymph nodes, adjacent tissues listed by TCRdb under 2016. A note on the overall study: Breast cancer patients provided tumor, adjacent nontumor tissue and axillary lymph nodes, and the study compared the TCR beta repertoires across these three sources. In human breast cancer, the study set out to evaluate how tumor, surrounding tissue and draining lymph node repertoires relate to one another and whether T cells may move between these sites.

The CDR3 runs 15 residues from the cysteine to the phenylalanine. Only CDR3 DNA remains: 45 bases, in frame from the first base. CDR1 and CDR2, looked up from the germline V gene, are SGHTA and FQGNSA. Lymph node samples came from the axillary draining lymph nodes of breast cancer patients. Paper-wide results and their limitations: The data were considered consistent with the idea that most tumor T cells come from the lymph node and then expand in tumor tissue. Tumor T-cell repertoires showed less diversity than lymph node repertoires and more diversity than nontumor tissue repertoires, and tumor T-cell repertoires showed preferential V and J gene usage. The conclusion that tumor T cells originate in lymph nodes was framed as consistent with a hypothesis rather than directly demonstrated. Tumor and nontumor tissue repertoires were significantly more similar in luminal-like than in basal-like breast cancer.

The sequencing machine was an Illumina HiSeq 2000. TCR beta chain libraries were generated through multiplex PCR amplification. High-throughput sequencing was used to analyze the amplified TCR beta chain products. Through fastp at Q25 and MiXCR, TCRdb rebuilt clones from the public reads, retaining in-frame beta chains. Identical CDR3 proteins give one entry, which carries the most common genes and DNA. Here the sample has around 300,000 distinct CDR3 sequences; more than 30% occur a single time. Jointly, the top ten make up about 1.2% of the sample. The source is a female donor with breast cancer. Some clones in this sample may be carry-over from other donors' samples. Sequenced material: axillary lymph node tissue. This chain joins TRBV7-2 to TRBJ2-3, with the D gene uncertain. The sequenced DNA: TGTGCCAGCAGCTCCCTCTGGAAGGGTACAGATACGCGGTATTTT. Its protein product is CASSSLWKGTDTRYF.